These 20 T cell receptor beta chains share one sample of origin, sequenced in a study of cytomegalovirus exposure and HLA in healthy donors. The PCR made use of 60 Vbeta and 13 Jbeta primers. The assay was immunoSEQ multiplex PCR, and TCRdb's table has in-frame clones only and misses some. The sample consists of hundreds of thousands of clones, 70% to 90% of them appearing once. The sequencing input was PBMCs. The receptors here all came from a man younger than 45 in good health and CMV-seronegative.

The CDR3 protein is CASSLEASEAFF. CDR3 DNA: TGTGCCAGCAGCTTAGAAGCGAGTGAAGCTTTCTTT. This chain uses TRBV7-8 with TRBJ1-1; D not certain. The CDR3 contains 12 residues. Deletions cut 1 base from V and 7 bases from J, with 7 bases between. The V gene's germline CDR1 is SGHVS and CDR2 FQNEAQ.

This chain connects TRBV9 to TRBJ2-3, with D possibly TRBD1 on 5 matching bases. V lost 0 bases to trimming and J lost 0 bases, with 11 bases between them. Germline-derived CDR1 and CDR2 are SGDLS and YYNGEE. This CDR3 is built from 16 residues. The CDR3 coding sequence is TGTGCCAGCAGCGTAGACAGGCGACTTAGCACAGATACGCAGTATTTT. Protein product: CASSVDRRLSTDTQYF.

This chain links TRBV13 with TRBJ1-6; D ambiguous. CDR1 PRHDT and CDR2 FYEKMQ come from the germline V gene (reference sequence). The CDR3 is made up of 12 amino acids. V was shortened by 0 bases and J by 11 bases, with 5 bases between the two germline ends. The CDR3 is CASSLGQAPLHF. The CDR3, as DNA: TGTGCCAGCAGCTTAGGGCAGGCACCCCTCCACTTT.

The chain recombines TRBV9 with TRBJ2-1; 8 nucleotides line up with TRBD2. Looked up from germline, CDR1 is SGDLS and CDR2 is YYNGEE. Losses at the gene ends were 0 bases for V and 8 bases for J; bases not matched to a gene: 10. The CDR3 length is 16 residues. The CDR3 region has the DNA TGTGCCAGCAGCGTAGGGGTTCTGACAGCGGGGGATGAGCAGTTCTTC. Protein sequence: CASSVGVLTAGDEQFF.

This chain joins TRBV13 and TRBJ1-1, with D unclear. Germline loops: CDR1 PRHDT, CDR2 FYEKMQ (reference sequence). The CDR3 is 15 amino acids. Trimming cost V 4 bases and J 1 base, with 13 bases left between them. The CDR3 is CASSYLGATNTEAFF. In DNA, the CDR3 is TGTGCCAGCAGCTACCTGGGAGCAACGAACACTGAAGCTTTCTTT.

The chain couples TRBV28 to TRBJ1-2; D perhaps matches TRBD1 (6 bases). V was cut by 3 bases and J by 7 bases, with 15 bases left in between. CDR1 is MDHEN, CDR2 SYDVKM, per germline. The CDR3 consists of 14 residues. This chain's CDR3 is CASSFAGGVGGYTF. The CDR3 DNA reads TGTGCCAGCAGTTTTGCGGGGGGCGTAGGTGGCTACACCTTC.

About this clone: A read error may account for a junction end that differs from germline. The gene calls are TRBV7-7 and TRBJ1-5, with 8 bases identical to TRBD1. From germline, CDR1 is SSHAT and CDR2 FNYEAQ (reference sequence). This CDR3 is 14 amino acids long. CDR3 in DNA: TGTGCTAGCAGCTCTACATCGGGACAGGCCGCCCGATGTTTT. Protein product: CASSSTSGQAARCF.

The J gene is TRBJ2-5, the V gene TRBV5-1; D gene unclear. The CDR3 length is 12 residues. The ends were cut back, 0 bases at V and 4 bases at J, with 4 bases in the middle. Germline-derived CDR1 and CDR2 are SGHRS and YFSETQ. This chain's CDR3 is CASSLDGETQYF. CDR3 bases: TGCGCCAGCAGCTTGGACGGAGAGACCCAGTACTTC.

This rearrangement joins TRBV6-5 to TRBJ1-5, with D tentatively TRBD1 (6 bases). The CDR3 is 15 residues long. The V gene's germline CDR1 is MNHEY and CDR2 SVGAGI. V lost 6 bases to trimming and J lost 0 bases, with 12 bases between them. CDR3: CASRGDRNSNQPQHF. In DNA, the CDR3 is TGTGCCAGCAGAGGTGACAGGAATAGCAATCAGCCCCAGCATTTT.

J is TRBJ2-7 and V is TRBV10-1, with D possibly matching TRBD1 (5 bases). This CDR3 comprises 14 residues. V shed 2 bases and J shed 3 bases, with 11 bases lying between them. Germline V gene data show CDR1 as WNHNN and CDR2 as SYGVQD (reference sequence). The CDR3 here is CASSETDSGYEQYF. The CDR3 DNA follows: TGCGCCAGCAGTGAGACCGACAGTGGCTACGAGCAGTACTTC.

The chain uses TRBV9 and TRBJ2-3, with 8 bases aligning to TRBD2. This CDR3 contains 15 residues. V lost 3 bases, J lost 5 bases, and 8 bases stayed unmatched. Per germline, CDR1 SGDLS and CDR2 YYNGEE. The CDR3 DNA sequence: TGTGCCAGCAGCGGGAATAGCGGGGAGGGAGATACGCAGTATTTT. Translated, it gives CASSGNSGEGDTQYF.

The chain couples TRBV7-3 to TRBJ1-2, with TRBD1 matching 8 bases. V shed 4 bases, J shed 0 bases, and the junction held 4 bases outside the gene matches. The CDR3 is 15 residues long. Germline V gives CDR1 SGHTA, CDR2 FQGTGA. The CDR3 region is CASSSGQGTNYGYTF. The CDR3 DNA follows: TGTGCCAGCAGCTCCGGACAGGGAACTAACTATGGCTACACCTTC.

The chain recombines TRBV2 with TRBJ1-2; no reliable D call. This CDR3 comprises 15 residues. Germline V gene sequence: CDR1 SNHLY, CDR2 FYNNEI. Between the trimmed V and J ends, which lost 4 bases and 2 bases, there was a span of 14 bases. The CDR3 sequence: CASSVSAILNYGYTF. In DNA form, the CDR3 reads TGTGCCAGCAGTGTATCCGCCATACTAAACTATGGCTACACCTTC.

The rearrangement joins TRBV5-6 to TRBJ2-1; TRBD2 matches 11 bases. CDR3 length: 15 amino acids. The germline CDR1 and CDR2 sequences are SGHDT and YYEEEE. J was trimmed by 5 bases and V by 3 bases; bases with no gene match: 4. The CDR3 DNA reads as TGTGCCAGCAGCTCGGGACTAGCGGTAAACAATGAGCAGTTCTTC. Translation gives CASSSGLAVNNEQFF.

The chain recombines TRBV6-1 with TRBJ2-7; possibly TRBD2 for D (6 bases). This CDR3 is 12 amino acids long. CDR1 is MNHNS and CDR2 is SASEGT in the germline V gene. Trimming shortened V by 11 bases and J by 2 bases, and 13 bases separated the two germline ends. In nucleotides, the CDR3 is TGTGCCTTGGGGGACTCGGCCTACGAGCAGTACTTC. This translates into CALGDSAYEQYF.

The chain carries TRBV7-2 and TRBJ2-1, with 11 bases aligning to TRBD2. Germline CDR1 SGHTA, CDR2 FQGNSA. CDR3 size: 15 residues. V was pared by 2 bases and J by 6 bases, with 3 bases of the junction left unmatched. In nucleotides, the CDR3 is TGTGCCAGCAGCTTATCGCTAGCGGGGGGCAATGAGCAGTTCTTC. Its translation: CASSLSLAGGNEQFF.

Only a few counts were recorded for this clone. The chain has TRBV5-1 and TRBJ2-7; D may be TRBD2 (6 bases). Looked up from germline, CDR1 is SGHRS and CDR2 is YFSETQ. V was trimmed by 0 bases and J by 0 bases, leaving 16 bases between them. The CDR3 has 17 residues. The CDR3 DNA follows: TGCGCCAGCAGCTTGGTGCGAGGAGGGGCCAGCTCCTACGAGCAGTACTTC. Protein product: CASSLVRGGASSYEQYF.

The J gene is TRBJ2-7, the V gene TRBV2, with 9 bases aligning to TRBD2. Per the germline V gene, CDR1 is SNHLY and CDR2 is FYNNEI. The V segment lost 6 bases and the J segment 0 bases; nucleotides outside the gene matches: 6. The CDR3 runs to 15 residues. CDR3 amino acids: CASRMGLASSYEQYF. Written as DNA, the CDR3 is TGTGCCAGCAGGATGGGACTAGCAAGCTCCTACGAGCAGTACTTC.

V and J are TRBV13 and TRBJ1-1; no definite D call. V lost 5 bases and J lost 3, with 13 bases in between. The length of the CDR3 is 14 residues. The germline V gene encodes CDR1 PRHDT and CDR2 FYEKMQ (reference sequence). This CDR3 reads CASSDHNEDTEAFF. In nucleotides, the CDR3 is TGTGCCAGCAGCGATCATAATGAGGACACTGAAGCTTTCTTT.

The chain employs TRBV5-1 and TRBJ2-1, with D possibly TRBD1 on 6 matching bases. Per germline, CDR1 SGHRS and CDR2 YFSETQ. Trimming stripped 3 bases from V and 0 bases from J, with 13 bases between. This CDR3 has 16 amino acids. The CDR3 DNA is TGCGCCAGCAGCTCTGAGGGGGTTAGCTCCTACAATGAGCAGTTCTTC. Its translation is CASSSEGVSSYNEQFF.